Included here is one TCR beta chain sequence, with context. Its specificity is not known. TCRs were sequenced from a few patients responding to pembrolizumab. The data originate from a study of PD-1 blockade in mismatch repair-deficient tumors. Overall study: All were previously treated, progressing patients with eleven to twelve mismatch repair-deficient cancer types.

Generated by immunoSEQ multiplex PCR, the TCRdb table keeps only in-frame clones and is missing some. The sample lists 15,000 to 25,000 clones, roughly 87% occurring once. Findings of the study overall: Rapid post-treatment expansion, then contraction, generally preceding radiologic response, marked tumor-resident clones.

CDR1 and CDR2 (germline): SGHTA, FQGTGA. The germline V and J ends were trimmed by 5 bases and 4 bases, with 12 bases remaining between them. The CDR3 is 14 residues long. Specimen: PBMCs, collected 52 weeks after starting pembrolizumab. The chain has TRBV7-3 and TRBJ2-1, with D possibly being TRBD2 (6 bases). The sequence was collected from an adult with mismatch repair-deficient cancer. The CDR3 sequence is CASSPGSSYNEQFF. CDR3 coding DNA: TGTGCCAGCAGCCCCGGGAGTTCATACAATGAGCAGTTCTTC.